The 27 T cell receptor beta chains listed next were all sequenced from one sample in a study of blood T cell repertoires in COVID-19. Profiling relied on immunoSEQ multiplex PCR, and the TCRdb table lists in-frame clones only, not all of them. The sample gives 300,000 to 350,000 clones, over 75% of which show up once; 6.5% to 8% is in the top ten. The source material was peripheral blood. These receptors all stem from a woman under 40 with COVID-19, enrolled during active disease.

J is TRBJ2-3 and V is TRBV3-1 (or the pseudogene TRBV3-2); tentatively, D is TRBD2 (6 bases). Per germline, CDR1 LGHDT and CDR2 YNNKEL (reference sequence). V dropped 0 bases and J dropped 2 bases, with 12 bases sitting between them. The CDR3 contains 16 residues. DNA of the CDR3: TGTGCCAGCAGCCAAGATCGCGGAGGGTACACAGATACGCAGTATTTT. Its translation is CASSQDRGGYTDTQYF.

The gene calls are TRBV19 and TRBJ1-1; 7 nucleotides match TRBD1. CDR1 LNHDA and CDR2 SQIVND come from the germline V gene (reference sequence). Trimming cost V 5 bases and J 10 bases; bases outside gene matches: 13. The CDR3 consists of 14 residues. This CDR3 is CASSQGTEFLPAFF. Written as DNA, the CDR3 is TGTGCCAGTAGTCAAGGGACAGAATTTTTACCAGCTTTCTTT.

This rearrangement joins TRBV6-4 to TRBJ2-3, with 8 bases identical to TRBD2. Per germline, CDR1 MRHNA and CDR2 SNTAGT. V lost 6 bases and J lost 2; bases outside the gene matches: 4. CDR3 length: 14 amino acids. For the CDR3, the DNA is TGTGCCAGCAGCGCAGCGGGAGACACAGATACGCAGTATTTT. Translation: CASSAAGDTDTQYF.

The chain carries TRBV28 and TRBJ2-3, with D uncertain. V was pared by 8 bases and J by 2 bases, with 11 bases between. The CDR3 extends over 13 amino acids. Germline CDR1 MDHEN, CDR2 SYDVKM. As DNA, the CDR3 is TGTGCCAGCCAGGCCTCCAACACAGATACGCAGTATTTT. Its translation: CASQASNTDTQYF.

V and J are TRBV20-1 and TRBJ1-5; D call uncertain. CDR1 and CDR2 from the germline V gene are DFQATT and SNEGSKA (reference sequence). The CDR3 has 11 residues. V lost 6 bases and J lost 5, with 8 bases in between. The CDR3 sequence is CSAGSDQPQHF. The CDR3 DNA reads TGCAGTGCGGGGAGTGATCAGCCCCAGCATTTT.

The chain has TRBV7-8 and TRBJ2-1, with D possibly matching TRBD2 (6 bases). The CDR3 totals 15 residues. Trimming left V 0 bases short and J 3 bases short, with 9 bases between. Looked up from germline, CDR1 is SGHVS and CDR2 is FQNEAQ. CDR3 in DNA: TGTGCCAGCAGCTTAGCCCGGGACTTCTACAATGAGCAGTTCTTC. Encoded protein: CASSLARDFYNEQFF.

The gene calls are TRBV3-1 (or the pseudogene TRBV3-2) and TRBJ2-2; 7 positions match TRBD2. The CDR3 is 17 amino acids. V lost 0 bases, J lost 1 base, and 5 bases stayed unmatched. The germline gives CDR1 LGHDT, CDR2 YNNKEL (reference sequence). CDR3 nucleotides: TGTGCCAGCAGCCAAGATGGGAGGGCGGGGAACACCGGGGAGCTGTTTTTT. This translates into CASSQDGRAGNTGELFF.

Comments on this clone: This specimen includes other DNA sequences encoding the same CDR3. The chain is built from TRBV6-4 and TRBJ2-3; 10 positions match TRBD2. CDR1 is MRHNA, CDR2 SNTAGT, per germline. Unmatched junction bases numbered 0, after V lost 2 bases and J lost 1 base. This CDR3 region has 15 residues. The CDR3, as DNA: TGTGCCAGCAGTGACGGGACTAGCGGCACAGATACGCAGTATTTT. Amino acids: CASSDGTSGTDTQYF.

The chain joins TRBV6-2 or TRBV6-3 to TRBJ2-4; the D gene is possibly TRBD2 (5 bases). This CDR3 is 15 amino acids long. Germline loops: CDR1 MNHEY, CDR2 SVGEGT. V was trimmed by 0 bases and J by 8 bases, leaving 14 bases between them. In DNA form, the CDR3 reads TGTGCCAGCAGTTACTCGATCCCCATGGGAGACATTCAGTACTTC. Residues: CASSYSIPMGDIQYF.

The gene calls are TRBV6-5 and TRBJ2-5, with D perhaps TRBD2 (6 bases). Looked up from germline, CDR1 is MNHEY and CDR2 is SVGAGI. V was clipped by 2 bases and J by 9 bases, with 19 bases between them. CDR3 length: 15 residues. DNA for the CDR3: TGTGCCAGCAGTTACCGCTGGGACTCTAGTGAGCCCCAGTACTTC. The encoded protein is CASSYRWDSSEPQYF.

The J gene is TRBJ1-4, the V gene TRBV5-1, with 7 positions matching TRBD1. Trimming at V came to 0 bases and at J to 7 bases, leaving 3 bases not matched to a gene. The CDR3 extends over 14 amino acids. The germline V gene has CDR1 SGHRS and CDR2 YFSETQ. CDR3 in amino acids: CASSLDPGGEKLFF. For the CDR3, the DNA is TGCGCCAGCAGCTTGGATCCAGGGGGTGAAAAACTGTTTTTT. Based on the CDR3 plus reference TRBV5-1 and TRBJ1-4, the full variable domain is KAGVTQTPRYLIKTRGQQVTLSCSPISGHRSVSWYQQTPGQGLQFLFEYFSETQRNKGNFPGRFSGRQFSNSRSEMNVSTLELGDSALYLCASSLDPGGEKLFFGSGTQLSVL.

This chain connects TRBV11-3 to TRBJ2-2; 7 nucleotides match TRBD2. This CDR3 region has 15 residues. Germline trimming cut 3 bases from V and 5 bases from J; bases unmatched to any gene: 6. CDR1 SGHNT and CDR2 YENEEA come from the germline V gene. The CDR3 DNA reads TGTGCCAGCAGCTTGGGCGGGAGAGATACCGGGGAGCTGTTTTTT. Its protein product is CASSLGGRDTGELFF.

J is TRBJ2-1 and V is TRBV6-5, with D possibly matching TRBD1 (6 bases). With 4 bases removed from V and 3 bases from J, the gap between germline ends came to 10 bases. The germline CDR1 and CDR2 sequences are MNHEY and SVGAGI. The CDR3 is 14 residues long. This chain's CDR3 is CASSSGQVYNEQFF. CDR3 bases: TGTGCCAGCAGTTCGGGACAAGTCTACAATGAGCAGTTCTTC.

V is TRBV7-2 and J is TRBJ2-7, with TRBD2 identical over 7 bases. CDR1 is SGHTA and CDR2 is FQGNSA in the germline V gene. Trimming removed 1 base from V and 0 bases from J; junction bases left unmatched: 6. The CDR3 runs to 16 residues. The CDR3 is CASSLVSRGFSYEQYF. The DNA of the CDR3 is TGTGCCAGCAGCTTAGTTTCGCGGGGGTTCTCCTACGAGCAGTACTTC.

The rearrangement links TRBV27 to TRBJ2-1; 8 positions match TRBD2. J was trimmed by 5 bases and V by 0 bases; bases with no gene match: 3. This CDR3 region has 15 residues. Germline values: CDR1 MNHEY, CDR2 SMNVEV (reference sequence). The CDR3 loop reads CASSLSLAGDNEQFF. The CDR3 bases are TGTGCCAGCAGTTTATCTCTAGCGGGTGACAATGAGCAGTTCTTC.

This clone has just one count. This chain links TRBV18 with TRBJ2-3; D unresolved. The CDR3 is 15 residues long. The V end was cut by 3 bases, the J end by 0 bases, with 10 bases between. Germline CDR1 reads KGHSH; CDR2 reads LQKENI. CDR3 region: CASSPTRFSTDTQYF. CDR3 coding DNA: TGTGCCAGCTCACCTACGAGATTTAGCACAGATACGCAGTATTTT. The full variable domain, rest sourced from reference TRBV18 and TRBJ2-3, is NAGVMQNPRHLVRRRGQEARLRCSPMKGHSHVYWYRQLPEEGLKFMVYLQKENIIDESGMPKERFSAEFPKEGPSILRIQQVVRGDSAAYFCASSPTRFSTDTQYFGPGTRLTVL.

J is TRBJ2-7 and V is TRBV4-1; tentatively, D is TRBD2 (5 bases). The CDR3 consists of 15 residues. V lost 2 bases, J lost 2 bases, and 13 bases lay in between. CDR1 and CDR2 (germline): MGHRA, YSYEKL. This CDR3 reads CASSQSLDGTYEQYF. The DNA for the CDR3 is TGCGCCAGCAGCCAAAGTCTGGACGGGACCTACGAGCAGTACTTC.

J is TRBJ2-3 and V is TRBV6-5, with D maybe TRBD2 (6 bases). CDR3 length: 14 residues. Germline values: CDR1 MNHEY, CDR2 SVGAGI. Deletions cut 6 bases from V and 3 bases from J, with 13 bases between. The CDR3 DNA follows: TGTGCCAGCAGCTCCACGGAGGGAACAGATACGCAGTATTTT. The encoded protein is CASSSTEGTDTQYF.

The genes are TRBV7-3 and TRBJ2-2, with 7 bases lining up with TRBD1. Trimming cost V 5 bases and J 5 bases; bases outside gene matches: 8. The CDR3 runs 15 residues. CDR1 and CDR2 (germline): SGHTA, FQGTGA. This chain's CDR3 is CASSLQGRRTGELFF. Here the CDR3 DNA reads TGTGCCAGCAGCCTACAGGGGCGTCGGACCGGGGAGCTGTTTTTT.

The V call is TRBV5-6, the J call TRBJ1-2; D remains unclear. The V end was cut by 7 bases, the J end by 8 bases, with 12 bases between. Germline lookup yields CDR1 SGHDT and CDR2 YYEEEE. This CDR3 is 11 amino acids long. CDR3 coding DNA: TGTGCCAGCGGTCGATCAGGCGGCTACACCTTC. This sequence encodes CASGRSGGYTF.

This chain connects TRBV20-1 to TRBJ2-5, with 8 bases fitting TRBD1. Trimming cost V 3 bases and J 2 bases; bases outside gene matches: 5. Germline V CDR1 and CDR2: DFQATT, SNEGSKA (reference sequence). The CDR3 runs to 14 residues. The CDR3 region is CSASLRQGQETQYF. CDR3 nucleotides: TGCAGTGCTAGTCTTCGACAGGGGCAAGAGACCCAGTACTTC.

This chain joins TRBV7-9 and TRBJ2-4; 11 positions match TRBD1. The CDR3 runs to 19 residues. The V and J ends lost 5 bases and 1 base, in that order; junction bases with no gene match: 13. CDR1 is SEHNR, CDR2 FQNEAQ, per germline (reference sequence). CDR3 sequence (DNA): TGTGCCAGCAGCCCAATGAGGACAGGGGGCGGCGGGGCCAAAAACATTCAGTACTTC. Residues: CASSPMRTGGGGAKNIQYF.

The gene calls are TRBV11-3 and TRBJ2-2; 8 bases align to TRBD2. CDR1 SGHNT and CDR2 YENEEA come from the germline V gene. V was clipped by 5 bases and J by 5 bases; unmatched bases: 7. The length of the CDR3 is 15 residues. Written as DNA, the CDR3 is TGTGCCAGCAGCACCGGGGGGGTTGGAACCGGGGAGCTGTTTTTT. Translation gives CASSTGGVGTGELFF. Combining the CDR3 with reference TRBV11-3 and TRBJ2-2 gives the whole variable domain EAGVVQSPRYKIIEKKQPVAFWCNPISGHNTLYWYLQNLGQGPELLIRYENEEAVDDSQLPKDRFSAERLKGVDSTLKIQPAELGDSAVYLCASSTGGVGTGELFFGEGSRLTVL.

CDR3: CASSPILGERNEQYF. As DNA, the CDR3 is TGTGCCAGCTCACCAATCCTCGGGGAGAGGAACGAGCAGTACTTC. The rearrangement links TRBV18 to TRBJ2-7; D possibly corresponds to TRBD2 (5 bases). This CDR3 region has 15 residues. V gave up 2 bases and J gave up 5 bases, with 16 bases separating them. Germline V gene lookup returns CDR1 KGHSH and CDR2 LQKENI.

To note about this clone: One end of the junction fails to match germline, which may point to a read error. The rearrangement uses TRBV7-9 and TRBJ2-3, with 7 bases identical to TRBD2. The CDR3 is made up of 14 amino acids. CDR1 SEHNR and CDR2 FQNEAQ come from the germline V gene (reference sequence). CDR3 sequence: CASSLSTSRDTQYF. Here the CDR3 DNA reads TGTGCCAGCAGCTTATCGACTAGCAGAGATACGCAGTATTTT.

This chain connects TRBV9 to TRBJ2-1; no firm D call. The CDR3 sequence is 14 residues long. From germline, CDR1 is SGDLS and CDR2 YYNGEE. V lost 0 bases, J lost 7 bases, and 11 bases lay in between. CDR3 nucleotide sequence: TGTGCCAGCAGCGTAGGGGCGCTTGGGAATGAGCAGTTCTTC. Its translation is CASSVGALGNEQFF.

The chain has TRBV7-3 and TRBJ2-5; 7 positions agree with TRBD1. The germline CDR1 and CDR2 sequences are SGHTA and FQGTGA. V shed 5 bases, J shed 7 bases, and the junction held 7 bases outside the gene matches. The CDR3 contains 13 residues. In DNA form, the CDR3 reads TGTGCCAGCAGCGTCGACAGGGTTCGGACCCAGTACTTC. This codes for CASSVDRVRTQYF. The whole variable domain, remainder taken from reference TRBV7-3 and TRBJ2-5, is GAGVSQTPSNKVTEKGKYVELRCDPISGHTALYWYRQSLGQGPEFLIYFQGTGAADDSGLPNDRFFAVRPEGSVSTLKIQRTERGDSAVYLCASSVDRVRTQYFGPGTRLLVL.